The 27 T cell receptor beta chains below all came from one sample that was sequenced in a study of monozygotic twins with inflammatory bowel disease. Reprocessing the 5' RACE reads, TCRdb reports a single entry for every CDR3 protein and omits DNA. The ten top clones account for roughly 2%, within a sample of roughly 330,000 distinct CDR3 sequences. What was sequenced was blood. Source of these receptors: a human donor with ulcerative colitis or Crohn's disease, or a healthy co-twin of an affected twin (not recorded which).

The chain uses TRBV27 and TRBJ1-2; the TRBD1 assignment by TCRdb is unverifiable without DNA. The CDR3 contains 15 residues. CDR1 and CDR2 from the germline V gene are MNHEY and SMNVEV (reference sequence). CDR3 sequence reads: CASSSPLRGTGGYTF.

This rearrangement joins TRBV18 to TRBJ1-1; TCRdb designates TRBD1, a call that cannot be tested without DNA. Germline CDR1 is KGHSH and CDR2 is LQKENI. The CDR3 is made up of 14 amino acids. CDR3 protein: CASSGTGPNTEAFF.

The rearrangement joins TRBV28 to TRBJ2-3; the D call from TCRdb, TRBD1, cannot be confirmed without DNA. The length of the CDR3 is 13 residues. The germline CDR1 and CDR2 sequences are MDHEN and SYDVKM. This CDR3 is CASSPGTVGTQYF.

The rearrangement links TRBV15 to TRBJ2-7. The CDR3 runs 14 residues. Germline V gives CDR1 LNHNV, CDR2 YYDKDF (reference sequence). The CDR3 is CATSREAGAYEQYF.

The chain links TRBV5-1 to TRBJ2-2; TCRdb's D call, TRBD1, is unchecked because there is no DNA. Germline V gene data show CDR1 as SGHRS and CDR2 as YFSETQ. The CDR3 spans 17 residues. The CDR3 loop is CASSLASGTGYTGELFF.

The V gene is TRBV18, the J gene TRBJ2-1. The CDR3 covers 14 residues. The germline CDR1 and CDR2 sequences are KGHSH and LQKENI. CDR3 sequence reads: CASSQRGSYNEQFF.

The chain uses TRBV12-3 or TRBV12-4 and TRBJ2-3. The CDR3 is 15 residues long. The CDR3 region is CASETWQSSTDTQYF.

V is TRBV5-1 and J is TRBJ2-7. There are 14 residues in the CDR3. Germline V CDR1 and CDR2: SGHRS, YFSETQ. Here the CDR3 reads CASSADRPLGEQYF.

This chain joins TRBV21-1 and TRBJ1-4; without DNA, the TCRdb call of TRBD1 cannot be checked. TRBV21-1 is flagged as a pseudogene. This CDR3 is built from 15 residues. The CDR3 loop reads CASSCAGWTNEKLFF.

J is TRBJ2-1 and V is TRBV7-8; TCRdb selects TRBD2, and the lack of DNA leaves this call unchecked. This CDR3 has 12 amino acids. The V gene's germline CDR1 is SGHVS and CDR2 FQNEAQ. CDR3 sequence reads: CASSSPEGEQFF.

The chain links TRBV5-1 to TRBJ2-2; TCRdb names TRBD1, which stays unverified in the absence of DNA. This CDR3 has 14 amino acids. The germline CDR1 and CDR2 sequences are SGHRS and YFSETQ. CDR3: CASRATENTGELFF.

The chain joins TRBV5-1 to TRBJ2-3. Germline V gives CDR1 SGHRS, CDR2 YFSETQ. The CDR3 sequence is 14 residues long. The CDR3: CASRPEPSTDTQYF. Filled out from reference TRBV5-1 and TRBJ2-3, the complete variable domain reads KAGVTQTPRYLIKTRGQQVTLSCSPISGHRSVSWYQQTPGQGLQFLFEYFSETQRNKGNFPGRFSGRQFSNSRSEMNVSTLELGDSALYLCASRPEPSTDTQYFGPGTRLTVL.

The chain couples TRBV27 to TRBJ1-4. The CDR3 has 14 amino acids. Germline CDR1 and CDR2: MNHEY and SMNVEV (reference sequence). The CDR3 loop is CASSFRAAGEKLFF.

The chain joins TRBV27 to TRBJ1-2; TCRdb's assignment of TRBD1 cannot be checked, as there is no DNA. Germline V CDR1 and CDR2: MNHEY, SMNVEV (reference sequence). This CDR3 region has 15 residues. CDR3 sequence: CASSLGRGGPNGYTF.

The V and J genes are TRBV5-1 and TRBJ2-7; no DNA is available, so the TRBD2 call from TCRdb remains unchecked. The CDR3 is 14 residues long. The germline V gene has CDR1 SGHRS and CDR2 YFSETQ. The CDR3 protein is CASSPGQRESEQYF.

CDR3 loop: CASSFTGGTPQHF. V is TRBV7-9 and J is TRBJ1-5; no DNA is available, so the TRBD1 call from TCRdb remains unchecked. The CDR3 loop spans 13 amino acids. Germline values: CDR1 SEHNR, CDR2 FQNEAQ (reference sequence).

The rearrangement uses TRBV5-1 and TRBJ2-7; the D gene TCRdb calls, TRBD1, cannot be checked with no DNA. This CDR3 is 13 amino acids long. Germline V CDR1 and CDR2: SGHRS, YFSETQ. The CDR3 here is CASSLSPGDEQYF.

The genes are TRBV11-1 and TRBJ2-1. Germline loops: CDR1 SGHAT, CDR2 FQDESV (reference sequence). There are 13 residues in the CDR3. The CDR3 protein is CASSFSGYNEQFF.

The chain links TRBV12-3 or TRBV12-4 to TRBJ2-7; TCRdb gives TRBD2 as the D gene, but with no DNA this cannot be confirmed. The CDR3 has 15 amino acids. CDR3 loop: CASTTLAGSRDEQYF.

V and J are TRBV2 and TRBJ2-3; TCRdb designates TRBD2, a call that cannot be tested without DNA. The CDR3 totals 16 residues. Germline V gives CDR1 SNHLY, CDR2 FYNNEI. CDR3 loop: CASLRSGTSGADTQYF.

V gene TRBV5-5 combines with J gene TRBJ1-5; TCRdb returns TRBD1, unconfirmable since there is no DNA. Germline CDR1 reads SGHKS; CDR2 reads YYEKEE (reference sequence). CDR3 length equals 15 residues. CDR3 sequence: CASSLEGVRSQPQHF.

This chain joins TRBV10-3 and TRBJ2-3; TCRdb lists TRBD2, though no DNA is available to test this call. Germline V gene data show CDR1 as ENHRY and CDR2 as SYGVKD. This CDR3 has 16 residues. The CDR3 spells CAISEGLAVDADTQYF.

J is TRBJ1-2 and V is TRBV20-1; the D call from TCRdb, TRBD1, cannot be confirmed without DNA. Germline values: CDR1 DFQATT, CDR2 SNEGSKA (reference sequence). The CDR3 has 13 amino acids. The CDR3 loop reads CSAKQGGNYGYTF.

The chain employs TRBV5-1 and TRBJ2-2. The germline gives CDR1 SGHRS, CDR2 YFSETQ. The CDR3 has 14 amino acids. This CDR3 reads CASSLDHNTGELFF.

The rearrangement joins TRBV6-5 to TRBJ1-2; as DNA is missing, the TRBD1 call by TCRdb cannot be tested. This CDR3 region has 15 residues. Germline CDR1 and CDR2: MNHEY and SVGAGI. CDR3 in amino acids: CASSSPGDGNYGYTF.

The chain recombines TRBV30 with TRBJ2-1; TCRdb's D call, TRBD1, is unchecked because there is no DNA. Germline CDR1 reads GTSNPN; CDR2 reads SVGIG (reference sequence). This CDR3 spans 14 amino acids. The CDR3: CAWSAGTNNNEQFF.

This rearrangement joins TRBV20-1 to TRBJ2-5; without DNA, the TCRdb call of TRBD2 cannot be checked. The CDR3 spans 15 residues. Germline V gene data show CDR1 as DFQATT and CDR2 as SNEGSKA (reference sequence). The CDR3 spells CSATSGGSVSETQYF.